A selection of T cell receptor beta chains follows, all from one sample in a study of blood T cell repertoires in COVID-19. Sequencing was performed with immunoSEQ multiplex PCR; in TCRdb, only in-frame clones are kept and a portion is missing. This sample yields over 200,000 clones, of which approximately 86% are seen a single time; around 4.5% belongs to the top ten. The sequenced sample consisted of PBMCs or T cells enriched from blood (not recorded which). These TCRs come from a woman aged 25 to 39 who had been exposed to COVID-19. Both conserved end residues are part of each CDR3. The D gene is left open where the match is weak. Clone size is stated in some rows and not others, as once, few, many or a class when expanded.

d_call	v_call	clone_size	cdr3_length	j_call	cdr3_aa	cdr3_nt
NA	TRBV5-1	NA	15	TRBJ1-1	CASSLAQGTNTEAFF	TGCGCCAGCAGCTTGGCGCAGGGCACGAACACTGAAGCTTTCTTT
NA	TRBV15	NA	17	TRBJ2-5	CATSRDHDSQRRETQYF	TGTGCCACCAGCAGAGATCATGACAGCCAAAGGCGGGAGACCCAGTACTTC
NA	TRBV2	NA	17	TRBJ2-6	CASTARGEGTGANVLTF	TGTGCCAGCACCGCGCGGGGCGAGGGCACTGGGGCCAACGTCCTGACTTTC
TRBD1	TRBV9	NA	14	TRBJ1-1	CASTSGTGKTEAFF	TGTGCCAGCACATCCGGGACAGGGAAGACTGAAGCTTTCTTT
NA	TRBV30	once	13	TRBJ1-1	CAWSRRFVGEAFF	TGTGCCTGGAGTCGGAGGTTCGTGGGTGAAGCTTTCTTT
TRBD1	TRBV30	NA	17	TRBJ1-2	CAWSVTGGTATNYGYTF	TGTGCCTGGAGTGTAACAGGGGGGACAGCTACTAACTATGGCTACACCTTC
NA	TRBV11-2	NA	16	TRBJ2-1	CASSLIPQGWLNEQFF	TGTGCCAGCAGCTTAATTCCCCAGGGTTGGTTAAATGAGCAGTTCTTC
NA	TRBV29-1	once	15	TRBJ1-2	CSVDKRQEGDYGYTF	TGCAGCGTTGATAAGCGCCAGGAAGGGGACTATGGCTACACCTTC
TRBD2	TRBV19	NA	14	TRBJ2-7	CASSSGGPPYEQYF	TGTGCCAGTAGTAGCGGGGGGCCCCCCTACGAGCAGTACTTC
NA	TRBV30	NA	13	TRBJ2-7	CAWSVAGSYEQYF	TGTGCCTGGAGTGTAGCAGGAAGCTACGAGCAGTACTTC
TRBD1	TRBV5-1	few	14	TRBJ2-6	CASNRGSGANVLTF	TGCGCCTCCAACAGGGGCTCTGGGGCCAACGTCCTGACTTTC
NA	TRBV15	NA	13	TRBJ2-5	CATSGMGRETQYF	TGTGCCACCAGCGGAATGGGCCGAGAGACCCAGTACTTC
NA	TRBV2	NA	14	TRBJ2-1	CASWGDVTSNEQFF	TGTGCCAGCTGGGGGGACGTTACAAGCAATGAGCAGTTCTTC
NA	TRBV15	NA	15	TRBJ1-6	CATSRDPGLNSPLHF	TGTGCCACCAGCAGAGACCCTGGGCTTAATTCACCCCTCCACTTT
TRBD1	TRBV30	NA	15	TRBJ1-1	CACPGQDFENTEAFF	TGTGCCTGTCCGGGACAGGACTTTGAGAACACTGAAGCTTTCTTT
TRBD1	TRBV11-3	NA	15	TRBJ1-2	CASSLAAGGAYGYTF	TGTGCCAGCAGCTTAGCGGCAGGGGGCGCCTATGGCTACACCTTC
NA	TRBV29-1	few	13	TRBJ2-5	CSVGTGGGETQYF	TGCAGCGTTGGGACTGGGGGCGGAGAGACCCAGTACTTC
NA	TRBV24-1	NA	13	TRBJ2-1	CATSEDNHNEQFF	TGTGCCACCAGTGAGGACAACCACAATGAGCAGTTCTTC
NA	TRBV18	NA	16	TRBJ1-6	CASSPLTGAYNSPLHF	TGTGCCAGCTCACCCTTGACAGGCGCCTATAATTCACCCCTCCACTTT
NA	TRBV29-1	NA	11	TRBJ1-2	CSVQGLGGYTF	TGCAGCGTTCAGGGGTTAGGTGGCTACACCTTC
NA	TRBV10-2	NA	13	TRBJ1-2	CASSEGTGYGYTF	TGCGCCAGCAGTGAAGGCACAGGCTATGGCTACACCTTC
NA	TRBV3-1/TRBV3-2	NA	12	TRBJ1-2	CASSRDTGLYTF	TGTGCCAGCAGCCGCGACACTGGCCTCTACACCTTC
TRBD1	TRBV29-1	NA	13	TRBJ2-7	CSVGQGRGYEQYF	TGCAGCGTTGGACAGGGTAGAGGTTACGAGCAGTACTTC
TRBD2	TRBV10-3	NA	14	TRBJ2-2	CAISSGGNTGELFF	TGTGCCATCAGTAGCGGGGGGAACACCGGGGAGCTGTTTTTT
NA	TRBV5-1	NA	12	TRBJ2-5	CASTSSGETQYF	TGCGCCAGCACTAGTAGCGGAGAGACCCAGTACTTC
TRBD1	TRBV5-1	NA	14	TRBJ2-7	CASSFTGGANEQYF	TGCGCCAGCAGCTTTACAGGGGGCGCGAACGAGCAGTACTTC
TRBD1	TRBV3-1/TRBV3-2	NA	13	TRBJ1-2	CASSPGQGAGYTF	TGTGCCAGCAGCCCAGGACAGGGAGCTGGCTACACCTTC
NA	TRBV12-5	NA	13	TRBJ1-3	CASGSSPGNTIYF	TGTGCTAGTGGTTCGTCCCCCGGAAACACCATATATTTT
NA	TRBV7-6	once	14	TRBJ2-3	CASSFSGTMDTQYF	TGTGCCAGCAGCTTCAGTGGTACTATGGATACGCAGTATTTT
NA	TRBV4-1	NA	17	TRBJ2-5	CASSQGIDRRGQETQYF	TGCGCCAGCAGCCAAGGTATCGATAGGCGGGGCCAAGAGACCCAGTACTTC
NA	TRBV30	NA	13	TRBJ1-1	CAWSVLLNTEAFF	TGTGCCTGGAGTGTACTTCTGAACACTGAAGCTTTCTTT
TRBD1	TRBV6-4	few	15	TRBJ1-6	CASRRQGGDNSPLHF	TGTGCCAGCAGGAGACAGGGGGGAGATAATTCACCCCTCCACTTT
TRBD2	TRBV3-1/TRBV3-2	NA	16	TRBJ2-7	CASSRSGGASSYEQYF	TGTGCCAGCAGCCGTAGCGGGGGGGCCAGCTCCTACGAGCAGTACTTC
NA	TRBV15	NA	15	TRBJ1-2	CATSRDRGSGYGYTF	TGTGCCACCAGCAGAGATCGGGGATCGGGCTATGGCTACACCTTC
TRBD2	TRBV5-1	NA	15	TRBJ2-2	CASSLVRGDTGELFF	TGCGCCAGCAGCTTGGTGCGGGGGGACACCGGGGAGCTGTTTTTT
TRBD2	TRBV2	NA	15	TRBJ2-7	CASSEWRGWSYEQYF	TGTGCCAGCAGTGAGTGGCGGGGGTGGTCCTACGAGCAGTACTTC
NA	TRBV18	NA	16	TRBJ1-2	CASSPPPQTGSYGYTF	TGTGCCAGCTCACCACCCCCTCAAACAGGGTCCTATGGCTACACCTTC
TRBD1	TRBV5-8	NA	16	TRBJ2-2	CASSCVQGECTGELFF	TGTGCCAGCAGCTGCGTGCAGGGGGAGTGCACCGGGGAGCTGTTTTTT
NA	TRBV20-1	NA	13	TRBJ1-1	CSASNGILAEAFF	TGCAGTGCTAGTAACGGGATTTTGGCTGAAGCTTTCTTT
TRBD1	TRBV5-1	NA	12	TRBJ2-7	CASSRDRDEQYF	TGCGCCAGCAGCAGGGACAGGGACGAGCAGTACTTC
TRBD2	TRBV5-3	once	16	TRBJ2-1	CARSLEVSGGPREQFF	TGTGCCAGAAGCTTGGAAGTTAGCGGGGGGCCGAGGGAGCAGTTCTTC
NA	TRBV2	NA	16	TRBJ1-6	CASSEEGGSYNSPLHF	TGTGCCAGCAGTGAAGAAGGGGGCTCCTATAATTCACCCCTCCACTTT
TRBD1	TRBV2	NA	15	TRBJ1-4	CASSVQGGHNEKLFF	TGTGCCAGCAGTGTACAGGGGGGGCATAATGAAAAACTGTTTTTT
TRBD1	TRBV6-5	NA	14	TRBJ2-7	CASSYRDRSYEQYF	TGTGCCAGCAGTTATCGGGACAGATCCTACGAGCAGTACTTC
NA	TRBV24-1	NA	12	TRBJ1-1	CATSDDRWEAFF	TGTGCCACCAGTGACGACAGGTGGGAAGCTTTCTTT
NA	TRBV29-1	NA	12	TRBJ1-1	CSVVGDYTEAFF	TGCAGCGTTGTGGGAGATTACACTGAAGCTTTCTTT
NA	TRBV28	NA	16	TRBJ1-5	CASSLAGGAGHQPQHF	TGTGCCAGCAGTTTAGCTGGGGGGGCAGGGCATCAGCCCCAGCATTTT
NA	TRBV11-2	few	13	TRBJ2-1	CASSWGPGEVQFF	TGTGCCAGCAGCTGGGGCCCGGGGGAGGTGCAGTTCTTC
NA	TRBV2	NA	14	TRBJ1-2	CASSEGGVGYGYTF	TGTGCCAGCAGTGAAGGGGGGGTTGGCTATGGCTACACCTTC
NA	TRBV15	NA	18	TRBJ2-5	CATSRARSTLGGVYAQYF	TGTGCCACCAGCAGAGCTAGATCCACCCTCGGGGGTGTATATGCCCAGTACTTC
NA	TRBV7-8	NA	16	TRBJ2-3	CASSLEVNSRRDTQYF	TGTGCCAGCAGCTTAGAGGTCAACTCGAGGAGGGATACGCAGTATTTT
TRBD1	TRBV7-6	NA	15	TRBJ2-7	CASSLGQGPSYEQYF	TGTGCCAGCAGCTTAGGACAGGGGCCATCCTACGAGCAGTACTTC
NA	TRBV5-1	NA	15	TRBJ2-2	CASSFRDKNTGELFF	TGCGCCAGCAGCTTTCGGGACAAGAACACCGGGGAGCTGTTTTTT
TRBD1	TRBV5-8	once	17	TRBJ2-7	CASRPRWDRVGGYEQYF	TGTGCCAGCAGACCTCGGTGGGACAGGGTGGGGGGCTACGAGCAGTACTTC